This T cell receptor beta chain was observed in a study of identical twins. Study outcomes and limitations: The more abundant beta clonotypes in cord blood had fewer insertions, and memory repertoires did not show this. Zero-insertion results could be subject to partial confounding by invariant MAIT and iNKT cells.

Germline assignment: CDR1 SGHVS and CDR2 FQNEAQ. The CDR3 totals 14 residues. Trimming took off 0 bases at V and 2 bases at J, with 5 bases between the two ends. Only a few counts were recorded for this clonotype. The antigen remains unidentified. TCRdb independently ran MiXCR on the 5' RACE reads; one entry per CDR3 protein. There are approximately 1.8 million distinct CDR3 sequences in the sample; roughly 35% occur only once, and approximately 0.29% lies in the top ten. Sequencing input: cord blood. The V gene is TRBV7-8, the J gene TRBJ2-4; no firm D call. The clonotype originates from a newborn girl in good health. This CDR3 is CASSLADTKNIQYF. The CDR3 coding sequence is TGTGCCAGCAGCTTAGCGGATACCAAAAACATTCAGTACTTC.